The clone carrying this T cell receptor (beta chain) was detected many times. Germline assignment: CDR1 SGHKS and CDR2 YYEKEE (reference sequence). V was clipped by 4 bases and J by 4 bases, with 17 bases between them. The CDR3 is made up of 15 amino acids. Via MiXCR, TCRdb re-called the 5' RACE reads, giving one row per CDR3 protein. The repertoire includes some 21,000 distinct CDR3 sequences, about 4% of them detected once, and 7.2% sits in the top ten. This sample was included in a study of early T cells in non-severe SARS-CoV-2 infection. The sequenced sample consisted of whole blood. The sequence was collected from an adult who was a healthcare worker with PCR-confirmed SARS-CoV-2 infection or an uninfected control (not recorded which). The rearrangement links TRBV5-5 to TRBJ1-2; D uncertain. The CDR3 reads CASSLPLEGGYGYTF. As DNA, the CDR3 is TGTGCCAGCAGCCTCCCTTTGGAGGGAGGCTATGGCTACACCTTC.